The 21 T cell receptor beta chains below were found in one sample sequenced in a study of identical twins. TCRdb re-derived calls from the 5' RACE reads in MiXCR, one entry per CDR3 protein. This table holds 700,000 to 950,000 distinct CDR3 sequences, around an eighth found once. The same sample was also studied in work on yellow fever vaccine responses in identical twins.

The sequencing sample was made of PBMCs. Source of these receptors: a woman between 18 and 29 years old in good health.

There are many counts of this clonotype. At one end the junction does not follow the germline gene, possibly because of a read error. The V gene is TRBV5-1, the J gene TRBJ2-7; D unresolved. This CDR3 has 11 amino acids. Germline V gene sequence: CDR1 SGHRS, CDR2 YFSETQ. This CDR3 is CASSSSYEQYF. CDR3 nucleotide sequence: TGTGCCAGCAGTTCCTCCTACGAGCAGTACTTC.

This clonotype was seen a handful of times. J is TRBJ1-1 and V is TRBV10-2; unclear D gene. Trimming removed 4 bases from V and 1 base from J, with 19 bases in between. CDR1 and CDR2 from the germline V gene are WSHSY and SAAADI. The CDR3 length is 17 residues. The CDR3 DNA reads as TGCGCCAGCAGTGTAGGCCCCGAGGAGGGCCAGAACACTGAAGCTTTCTTT. It yields the protein CASSVGPEEGQNTEAFF.

This clonotype came up a few times. The chain joins TRBV28 to TRBJ2-7; D not certain. Per the germline V gene, CDR1 is MDHEN and CDR2 is SYDVKM. The CDR3 is 15 residues long. V was pared by 6 bases and J by 3 bases, with 18 bases between. Here the CDR3 DNA reads TGTGCCAGCAGCGCGGCCGGCAGCCGAATCTACGAGCAGTACTTC. Translating it yields CASSAAGSRIYEQYF.

About this clonotype: Since the CDR3 does not end with the conserved phenylalanine or tryptophan, this likely comes from a read error. This chain connects TRBV6-5 to TRBJ1-1; maybe TRBD1 (5 bases). The CDR3 is made up of 13 amino acids. V lost 0 bases and J 6 bases, leaving 8 bases between the germline ends. Germline assignment: CDR1 MNHEY and CDR2 SVGAGI. The CDR3 spells CASSYSVRAEAFS. Written as DNA, the CDR3 is TGTGCCAGCAGTTACTCAGTCAGGGCTGAAGCTTTCTCT.

This clonotype has just a few counts. This chain joins TRBV29-1 and TRBJ2-1; 7 nucleotides line up with TRBD2. The V segment lost 5 bases and the J segment 7 bases; nucleotides outside the gene matches: 11. The germline V gene has CDR1 SQVTM and CDR2 ANQGSEA. This CDR3 contains 14 residues. The CDR3 DNA sequence: TGCAGCGTTAGGCTGGCGGGAGTCACGAATGAGCAGTTCTTC. Its translation: CSVRLAGVTNEQFF.

V usage is TRBV20-1 and J usage is TRBJ1-5, with D perhaps matching TRBD1 (5 bases). Trimming stripped 7 bases from V and 8 bases from J, with 15 bases between. Looked up from germline, CDR1 is DFQATT and CDR2 is SNEGSKA (reference sequence). CDR3 size: 12 residues. CDR3 in DNA: TGCAGTGGGAGAGTGGGAGGGGAGCCCCAGCATTTT. It yields the protein CSGRVGGEPQHF.

This clonotype has more than one count but fewer than ten. The chain employs TRBV3-1 and TRBJ2-7, with D unresolved. The V gene lost 0 bases and the J gene lost 3 bases, with 3 bases spanning the gap. Germline CDR1 is LGHDT and CDR2 is YNNKEL (reference sequence). This CDR3 comprises 12 residues. The CDR3 region has the DNA TGTGCCAGCAGCCAAGATGACTACGAGCAGTACGTC. Its protein is CASSQDDYEQYV.

The rearrangement uses TRBV12-3 or TRBV12-4 and TRBJ2-7; D perhaps matches TRBD1 (6 bases). Between the trimmed V and J ends, which lost 7 bases and 2 bases, there was a span of 12 bases. This CDR3 spans 13 amino acids. The CDR3 DNA sequence: TGTGCCAGCAAGGTCAGGGGAACCTACGAGCAGTACTTC. Translating it yields CASKVRGTYEQYF.

In its sample, this clonotype was seen many times. The V call is TRBV5-6, the J call TRBJ2-5, with D hard to call. The CDR3 length is 11 residues. CDR1 is SGHDT and CDR2 is YYEEEE in the germline V gene. Between the trimmed V and J ends, which lost 4 bases and 7 bases, there was a span of 8 bases. The CDR3 DNA follows: TGTGCCAGCAGCGGAATGTGGACCCAGTACTTC. Translating it yields CASSGMWTQYF.

This clonotype was observed a handful of times. V usage is TRBV20-1 and J usage is TRBJ2-5, with TRBD1 matching over 7 bases. CDR3 length equals 15 residues. Per the germline V gene, CDR1 is DFQATT and CDR2 is SNEGSKA (reference sequence). The junction had 4 bases not matched to a gene; V was cut back by 0 bases and J by 0 bases. CDR3 coding DNA: TGCAGTGCTAGAGATTTACAGGGGAACCAAGAGACCCAGTACTTC. This encodes CSARDLQGNQETQYF.

This clonotype was counted at least ten times. The chain has TRBV20-1 and TRBJ2-7; D not resolved. This CDR3 contains 14 residues. Germline V gene sequence: CDR1 DFQATT, CDR2 SNEGSKA (reference sequence). Trimming removed 1 base from V and 0 bases from J, with 10 bases in between. The CDR3 coding sequence is TGCAGTGCTAGAGCCAGAGCGAGCTCCTACGAGCAGTACTTC. This codes for CSARARASSYEQYF.

This clonotype was seen a handful of times. V gene TRBV20-1 combines with J gene TRBJ1-2, with D tentatively TRBD1 (5 bases). V lost 5 bases and J lost 4, with 11 bases in between. CDR1 DFQATT and CDR2 SNEGSKA come from the germline V gene (reference sequence). This CDR3 region has 12 residues. CDR3 coding DNA: TGCAGTGCTGATTGGGGGGGCTATGGCTACACCTTC. It encodes CSADWGGYGYTF.

The rearrangement links TRBV20-1 to TRBJ2-7, with 9 nucleotides matching TRBD2. This CDR3 has 15 residues. CDR1 and CDR2 from the germline V gene are DFQATT and SNEGSKA (reference sequence). Unmatched junction bases numbered 13, after V lost 6 bases and J lost 4 bases. As DNA, the CDR3 is TGCAGTGCCACCAAAATAGCGGGAGCTGTATACGAGCAGTACTTC. The encoded protein is CSATKIAGAVYEQYF.

The chain employs TRBV11-1 and TRBJ2-1, with 10 nucleotides matching TRBD1. Germline CDR1 is SGHAT and CDR2 is FQDESV (reference sequence). The CDR3 runs 13 residues. V shed 10 bases and J 4 bases; nucleotides not matched to a gene: 4. For the CDR3, the DNA is TGTGCCACAGCGGACAGGGGGTACAATGAGCAGTTCTTC. As protein: CATADRGYNEQFF.

This clonotype appeared many times. The CDR3 DNA follows: TGTGCCAGCAGCCCCTTTGGGACTAGCGGGGGGTTAAATGAGCAGTTCTTC. This sequence encodes CASSPFGTSGGLNEQFF. This chain joins TRBV7-9 and TRBJ2-1; TRBD2 matches 15 bases. From germline, CDR1 is SEHNR and CDR2 FQNEAQ (reference sequence). This CDR3 is built from 17 residues. The V and J ends lost 5 bases and 7 bases, in that order; junction bases with no gene match: 9.

This clonotype was seen repeatedly, ten times or more. CDR3 nucleotides: TGCAGCGTTGTAAAGGGGCTTGAAGCTTTCTTT. Translated: CSVVKGLEAFF. V usage is TRBV29-1 and J usage is TRBJ1-1; weak D call: TRBD1 (5 bases). This CDR3 comprises 11 residues. Trimming cost V 4 bases and J 7 bases, with 10 bases left between them. Germline CDR1 is SQVTM and CDR2 is ANQGSEA.

This clonotype was counted many times. The V and J genes are TRBV20-1 and TRBJ2-1, with D perhaps matching TRBD2 (6 bases). The CDR3 runs to 16 residues. Germline V gene data show CDR1 as DFQATT and CDR2 as SNEGSKA (reference sequence). V was clipped by 0 bases and J by 8 bases, with 20 bases between them. CDR3 sequence: CSARDPRGDLPDEQFF. DNA for the CDR3: TGCAGTGCTAGAGACCCTCGCGGGGACCTCCCCGATGAGCAGTTCTTC.

J is TRBJ2-3 and V is TRBV12-3 or TRBV12-4; 8 positions match TRBD2. The trim removed 10 bases at V and 5 bases at J, leaving 11 bases unmatched. The length of the CDR3 is 14 residues. The CDR3 DNA sequence: TGTGCCATTAAAGCGGGAGTCAGGGGAGATACGCAGTATTTT. Its protein product is CAIKAGVRGDTQYF.

The V call is TRBV28, the J call TRBJ2-7; D not resolved. Germline V lookup: CDR1 MDHEN, CDR2 SYDVKM. The CDR3 runs to 16 residues. Trimming took off 3 bases at V and 3 bases at J, with 18 bases between the two ends. CDR3 residues: CASSFIMRPGCYEQYF. The CDR3 nucleotides are TGTGCCAGCAGTTTCATTATGCGCCCGGGCTGCTACGAGCAGTACTTC.

CDR3 sequence reads: CSARGLVPDTQYF. CDR3 DNA sequence: TGCAGTGCTAGGGGACTAGTCCCAGATACGCAGTATTTT. This chain connects TRBV20-1 to TRBJ2-3, with TRBD2 matching 8 bases. V was pared by 3 bases and J by 4 bases, with 3 bases of the junction left unmatched. The CDR3 loop spans 13 amino acids. CDR1 and CDR2 from the germline V gene are DFQATT and SNEGSKA (reference sequence).

This clonotype occurred a few times. CDR3 region: CASRPPGPERETQYF. CDR3 nucleotide sequence: TGTGCCAGCAGACCGCCGGGCCCAGAGAGGGAGACCCAGTACTTC. The rearrangement uses TRBV7-9 and TRBJ2-5; no firm D call. V was cut by 6 bases and J by 5 bases, with 19 bases left in between. Germline V gene data show CDR1 as SEHNR and CDR2 as FQNEAQ (reference sequence). The CDR3 runs 15 residues.